This T cell receptor (beta chain) was captured in a study of blood T cell repertoires in COVID-19. Study context: Italy, Spain and the United States were the sources of the convalescent and acute COVID-19 samples.

CDR1 is SGDLS and CDR2 is YYNGEE in the germline V gene. CDR3 length: 18 residues. With V trimmed by 3 bases and J by 4 bases, 15 bases remained unmatched. Original handling: Amplified reference gene primers provided the basis for estimating nucleated cell counts. Data came from immunoSEQ multiplex PCR; TCRdb stores just in-frame clones and leaves some out. D and trimming were read from the DNA, whereas the V and J calls and clone size are those reported in that table. The repertoire has about 220,000 clones, approximately 85% of them found once; the top ten carry 2.9%. The sequence was collected from a man aged 50-59 years who had recovered from COVID-19. Sequenced: peripheral blood. V and J are TRBV9 and TRBJ2-1; 8 bases are a match to TRBD2. The CDR3 here is CASSASPSGGLGYNEQFF. The CDR3 DNA sequence: TGTGCCAGCAGCGCCTCCCCATCGGGGGGGCTCGGGTACAATGAGCAGTTCTTC. The entire variable domain, with the rest obtained from reference TRBV9 and TRBJ2-1, is as follows: DSGVTQTPKHLITATGQRVTLRCSPRSGDLSVYWYQQSLDQGLQFLIQYYNGEERAKGNILERFSAQQFPDLHSELNLSSLELGDSALYFCASSASPSGGLGYNEQFFGPGTRLTVL.